These T cell receptor beta chains were read from a single sample in a study of shared clonotypes between healthy human individuals. TCRdb's table, derived via immunoSEQ multiplex PCR, lists solely in-frame clones and lacks some. The sample holds 500,000 to 650,000 clones, around three quarters seen once. Source material: PBMCs. These receptors all come from a woman between 35 and 50 years old in good health. Some clones in this sample may be carry-over from other donors' samples. The CDR3 runs from the conserved cysteine through the conserved F or W. Each record gives: V gene, clone size, J gene, D gene, CDR3 DNA, CDR3 protein. The D gene is left open where the match is weak. The listing skips clone size in some rows; elsewhere it reads once, few, many or a size class.

>TRBV9|few|TRBJ2-7|-
TGTGCCAGCAGCGTAGGTGGGCAGGACGGCTCCTACGAGCAGTACTTC
CASSVGGQDGSYEQYF
>TRBV5-4|-|TRBJ2-1|TRBD2
TGTGCCAGCAGCTCTAAGACTAGCGGCTCCTACAATGAGCAGTTCTTC
CASSSKTSGSYNEQFF
>TRBV5-4|once|TRBJ2-5|-
TGTGCCAGCAGCCTGGGAGCCGAAGAGACCCAGTACTTC
CASSLGAEETQYF
>TRBV9|-|TRBJ2-2|-
TGTGCCAGCAGCAAGGGACCGTTCTTTATGGACGCCGGGGAGCTGTTTTTT
CASSKGPFFMDAGELFF
>TRBV5-4|many|TRBJ2-2|-
TGTGCCAGCAGGCCCGGCCGGGGGGCCGGGGGGGAGCTGTTTTTT
CASRPGRGAGGELFF
>TRBV7-2|few|TRBJ2-2|TRBD2
TGTGCCAGCAGCCTAAGGACTAGCGGCACCGGGGAGCTGTTTTTT
CASSLRTSGTGELFF
>TRBV11-3|-|TRBJ2-6|TRBD1
TGTGCCAGCAGCGAACAGGGGTCTGGGGCCAACGTCCTGACTTTC
CASSEQGSGANVLTF
>TRBV25-1|-|TRBJ2-3|-
TGTGCCAGCAGTGACTTCGGCACCAGCACAGATACGCAGTATTTT
CASSDFGTSTDTQYF
>TRBV5-5|-|TRBJ2-2|-
TGTGCCAGCAGCTTGCAGGGTTTAAGGGAGCTGTTTTTT
CASSLQGLRELFF
>TRBV28|-|TRBJ2-3|-
TGTGCCAGCAGCCAACCACGGGTGGGCGGTACAGATACGCAGTATTTT
CASSQPRVGGTDTQYF
>TRBV5-6|-|TRBJ2-3|-
TGTGCCAGCAGCTTGGCGGTAGTGACAGATACGCAGTATTTT
CASSLAVVTDTQYF
>TRBV19|-|TRBJ1-2|TRBD1
TGTGCCAGTAGCCCTCAGGGGACAGGGAGCTACACCTTC
CASSPQGTGSYTF
>TRBV30|-|TRBJ2-7|TRBD1
TGTGCCTGGAGCAGGGACAGTCCCTACGAGCAGTACTTC
CAWSRDSPYEQYF
>TRBV10-3|-|TRBJ2-7|TRBD1
TGTGCCATCAGTAAAGCAGGGACAGGGAGCGAGCAGTACTTC
CAISKAGTGSEQYF
>TRBV29-1|few|TRBJ1-5|TRBD1
TGCAGCGTGGGTGGGACAGCCGCTCAGCCCCAGCATTTT
CSVGGTAAQPQHF
>TRBV19|-|TRBJ2-5|-
TGTGCCAGTAGTATTGAGGGAGAGACCCAGTACTTC
CASSIEGETQYF
>TRBV13|once|TRBJ2-1|TRBD2
TGTGCCAGCAGCTTAGTCCTAGCGGGAGCTTCCTACAATGAGCAGTTCTTC
CASSLVLAGASYNEQFF
>TRBV14|-|TRBJ2-7|TRBD1
TGTGCCAGCAGCCAAGAACAGGGGGAATCCTACGAGCAGTACTTC
CASSQEQGESYEQYF
>TRBV5-1|-|TRBJ2-2|TRBD2
TGCACCAGCAGCCCGACTAGCGGAGTCACCGGGGAGCTGTTTTTT
CTSSPTSGVTGELFF
>TRBV5-1|-|TRBJ2-3|-
TGCGCCAGCAGCTCAGAGACAGTCAGTGGCACAGATACGCAGTATTTT
CASSSETVSGTDTQYF
>TRBV6-1|-|TRBJ2-5|-
TGTGCCAGCAGTGAATCCGTGAATGTAGGACATACACCCAAGTACTTC
CASSESVNVGHTPKYF
>TRBV20-1|-|TRBJ2-7|-
TGCAGTGCTAGAGCGGGATACGAGCAGTACTTC
CSARAGYEQYF
>TRBV30|-|TRBJ2-5|-
TGTGCCTCGTCGAAGTCAGGGAATTCCGAGACCCAGTACTTC
CASSKSGNSETQYF